This is a list of T cell receptor beta chains from one sample in a study of CD8 T cells in ankylosing spondylitis. One entry per CDR3 protein, called by TCRdb with MiXCR from the 5' RACE reads. The sample consists of 750,000 to 850,000 distinct CDR3 sequences, roughly 10% of them appearing once. Sequenced material: blood, either unsorted or a sorted T cell fraction (not recorded which). These receptor sequences come from a male donor with ankylosing spondylitis. Both conserved end residues are part of each CDR3. A D gene is named only where the DNA matches it firmly. Clone size is not always given. Where it is, it says once, few, many or a class for expanded clones.

j_call	d_call	v_call	clone_size	cdr3_nt	cdr3_aa
TRBJ2-4	NA	TRBV7-3	NA	TGTGCCAGCAGCTTAATAGGAGGGGGAGGCATTCAGTACTTC	CASSLIGGGGIQYF
TRBJ1-6	TRBD1	TRBV20-1	few	TGCAGTGCCCCCTTGTGGGACAGGTCAAATTCACCCCTCCACTTT	CSAPLWDRSNSPLHF
TRBJ2-3	TRBD2	TRBV7-2	few	TGTGCCAGCAGCTTCCGGGGGGAAGAGACAGATACGCAGTATTTT	CASSFRGEETDTQYF
TRBJ2-7	TRBD1	TRBV18	few	TGTGCCAGCTCACCACTAGGACAGGGGGGATACGAGCAGTACTTC	CASSPLGQGGYEQYF
TRBJ2-1	TRBD2	TRBV6-2/TRBV6-3	few	TGTGCCAGCAGTTATGCAACCGGGACTAGCGAGTTCTTC	CASSYATGTSEFF
TRBJ1-6	NA	TRBV15	NA	TGTGCCACCAGTCAGGGCATCTATAATTCACCCCTCCACTTT	CATSQGIYNSPLHF
TRBJ1-5	NA	TRBV20-1	few	TGCAGTGCGGGGGGCGGAACTAATCAGCCCCAGCATTTT	CSAGGGTNQPQHF
TRBJ1-1	NA	TRBV7-9	NA	TGTGCCAGCAGCCAAGGAGGGGAGGGCACTGAAGCTTTCTTT	CASSQGGEGTEAFF
TRBJ1-2	NA	TRBV11-2	few	TGTGCCAGCAGCCGTACCGGCGATACTAACTATGGCTACACCTTC	CASSRTGDTNYGYTF
TRBJ1-5	TRBD1	TRBV4-2	many	TGTGCCAGCAGCCATGTCCAGGGGGGCAATCAGCCCCAGCATTTT	CASSHVQGGNQPQHF
TRBJ2-5	NA	TRBV6-2/TRBV6-3	NA	TGTGCCAGCTCTAGACGAGGGGGGACTCAAGAGACCCAGTACTTC	CASSRRGGTQETQYF
TRBJ2-7	TRBD2	TRBV10-3	few	TGTGCCATCAGTGGCGGGGGGACCTACGAGCAGTACTTC	CAISGGGTYEQYF
TRBJ2-7	NA	TRBV7-9	NA	TGTGCCAGCAGCCGAGCAGGGGACCCCCTCTACGAGCAGTACTTC	CASSRAGDPLYEQYF
TRBJ2-7	TRBD1	TRBV20-1	NA	TGCAGCGGGACAGGGAATGGCTACGAGCAGTACTTC	CSGTGNGYEQYF
TRBJ2-2	TRBD1	TRBV27	NA	TGTGCCAGCAGTCGGACAGGGAGGTACGGGGAGCTGTTTTTT	CASSRTGRYGELFF
TRBJ2-3	TRBD1	TRBV7-3	NA	TGTGCCAGCAGCCTTGGCGTGACAGGGGATAGAGATACGCAGTATTTT	CASSLGVTGDRDTQYF
TRBJ2-7	NA	TRBV5-1	NA	TGCGCCAGCAGCTTGGCCCCTGACAGGCCTATCTCCTACGAGCAGTACTTC	CASSLAPDRPISYEQYF
TRBJ1-1	NA	TRBV10-3	few	TGTGCCATCAGTACGCAGGGTTTGGGAGCTTTCTTT	CAISTQGLGAFF
TRBJ2-7	NA	TRBV20-1	many	TGCAGTGCTAGGTGGCAGACTAGCTACGAGCAGTACTTC	CSARWQTSYEQYF
TRBJ2-7	TRBD1	TRBV28	few	TGTGCCAGCAGGGAGCCCCGGGACAGCGAGCAGTACTTC	CASREPRDSEQYF
TRBJ1-5	NA	TRBV9	few	TGTGCCAGCAGCGAAATCGGGGGGCGCAACGATCAGCCCCAGCATTTT	CASSEIGGRNDQPQHF
TRBJ1-1	NA	TRBV4-2	NA	TGTGCCAGCAGCCAAGTGGGGGGCAGTGAGGGGAACACTGAAGCTTTCTTT	CASSQVGGSEGNTEAFF
TRBJ1-1	NA	TRBV20-1	NA	TGCAGTGCTAGAGGACGAAGACAGAGAGCTTTCTTT	CSARGRRQRAFF
TRBJ2-7	NA	TRBV5-1	once	TGCGCCAGCAGCTTGGGAACCGAGGGGGGCGAGCAGTACTTC	CASSLGTEGGEQYF
TRBJ2-2	NA	TRBV4-2	many	TGTGCCAGCAGCCCCGGACGGGGTGGGACCGGGGAGCTGTTTTTT	CASSPGRGGTGELFF
TRBJ2-7	NA	TRBV6-5	few	TGTGCCAGCACCAACGGTTACGAGCAGTACTTC	CASTNGYEQYF
TRBJ1-3	NA	TRBV20-1	NA	TGCAGTGCTAGAAGTCACGACAGCTCTGGAAACACCATATATTTT	CSARSHDSSGNTIYF